One and the same sample provided the 10 T cell receptor beta chains below, sequenced in a study of blood T cells in healthy people across ages. The authors ran a second PCR of about 7 to 12 cycles using a sample-barcoded 5' primer and a J-beta primer mix. TCRdb redid the calling of the 5' RACE reads with MiXCR, one entry per CDR3 protein. The table lists 550,000 to 600,000 distinct CDR3 sequences, about 45% of them singletons. The sample was blood. The receptors originated from an older man in good health.

The chain combines TRBV29-1 with TRBJ2-1, with a tentative D call TRBD1 (5 bases). The CDR3 consists of 13 residues. In germline, CDR1 is SQVTM, CDR2 ANQGSEA. The V end was cut by 3 bases, the J end by 4 bases, with 10 bases between. In DNA, the CDR3 is TGCAGCGTTGAGCCCCAGGGATACAATGAGCAGTTCTTC. It translates to CSVEPQGYNEQFF.

V is TRBV3-1 and J is TRBJ2-7; D perhaps matches TRBD2 (5 bases). V was trimmed by 4 bases and J by 7 bases, leaving 17 bases between them. This CDR3 is built from 14 residues. From germline, CDR1 is LGHDT and CDR2 YNNKEL (reference sequence). Written as DNA, the CDR3 is TGTGCCAGCAGCCTGCGGACGCTCCGGGAAGAGCAGTACTTC. Translated: CASSLRTLREEQYF.

This clonotype was recorded many times. This sequence joins TRBV7-2 and TRBJ2-5; 7 bases agree with TRBD1. The CDR3 consists of 13 residues. Germline loops: CDR1 SGHTA, CDR2 FQGNSA. The V segment lost 5 bases and the J segment 3 bases; nucleotides outside the gene matches: 3. This CDR3 reads CASSLDREETQYF. The DNA for the CDR3 is TGTGCCAGCAGCCTCGACAGGGAAGAGACCCAGTACTTC.

This rearrangement joins TRBV6-6 to TRBJ2-5; a possible D gene is TRBD1 (6 bases). The CDR3 runs to 16 residues. The V end lost 2 bases, the J end lost 11 bases, and 24 bases lay between the germline ends. The V gene's germline CDR1 is MNHNY and CDR2 SVGAGI (reference sequence). The CDR3 loop is CASSYPTVGRRGEQYF. CDR3 in DNA: TGTGCCAGCAGTTACCCGACTGTCGGCCGCAGGGGTGAGCAGTACTTC.

The gene calls are TRBV12-3 or TRBV12-4 and TRBJ2-7; 8 positions match TRBD1. V lost 8 bases to trimming and J lost 3 bases; unmatched junction nucleotides: 12. The length of the CDR3 is 15 residues. The CDR3 nucleotides are TGTGCCAGCCGCATAACGGGACAGGTTTACTACGAGCAGTACTTC. This translates into CASRITGQVYYEQYF.

This chain connects TRBV29-1 to TRBJ1-2, with unresolved D. The CDR3 sequence is 15 residues long. Looked up from germline, CDR1 is SQVTM and CDR2 is ANQGSEA. Trimming stripped 3 bases from V and 1 base from J, with 15 bases between. CDR3 in DNA: TGCAGCGTTGATCGCCGGGCAGGCCTTAACTATGGCTACACCTTC. Its protein is CSVDRRAGLNYGYTF.

This clonotype was detected a few times. The chain links TRBV29-1 to TRBJ2-1; weak D call: TRBD2 (5 bases). V lost 4 bases, J lost 5 bases, and 9 bases lay in between. This CDR3 region has 12 residues. Germline loops: CDR1 SQVTM, CDR2 ANQGSEA. CDR3 coding DNA: TGCAGCGTTGTTCCGGGAAACAATGAGCAGTTCTTC. Residues: CSVVPGNNEQFF.

The rearrangement joins TRBV11-3 to TRBJ2-4, with TRBD1 identical over 9 bases. The J call is uncertain, as TRBJ2-7 better fits the DNA end. The CDR3 has 15 amino acids. Per the germline V gene, CDR1 is SGHNT and CDR2 is YENEEA. CDR3 loop: CASSSQGQGSDEQYF. In DNA, the CDR3 is TGTGCCAGCAGCTCACAGGGACAGGGAAGTGACGAGCAGTACTTC.

This clonotype has just a few counts. The gene calls are TRBV5-5 and TRBJ2-5; D is tentatively TRBD1 or TRBD2 (6 bases each). V was clipped by 7 bases and J by 9 bases, with 19 bases between them. CDR3 size: 13 residues. Per germline, CDR1 SGHKS and CDR2 YYEKEE (reference sequence). The DNA for the CDR3 is TGTGCCAGCGGAGAGGGCCCGAGGGGGGCCCAGTACTTC. It yields the protein CASGEGPRGAQYF.

The chain recombines TRBV5-1 with TRBJ2-1, with 9 positions matching TRBD1. This CDR3 has 14 amino acids. Trimming removed 4 bases from V and 9 bases from J; junction bases left unmatched: 8. The germline CDR1 and CDR2 sequences are SGHRS and YFSETQ. The CDR3 loop is CASSAGQGLCEQFF. DNA of the CDR3: TGCGCCAGCAGCGCGGGACAGGGACTCTGTGAGCAGTTCTTC. Full variable domain (outside the CDR3, taken from reference TRBV5-1 and TRBJ2-1): KAGVTQTPRYLIKTRGQQVTLSCSPISGHRSVSWYQQTPGQGLQFLFEYFSETQRNKGNFPGRFSGRQFSNSRSEMNVSTLELGDSALYLCASSAGQGLCEQFFGPGTRLTVL.